Listed below are T cell receptor beta chains from one sample, sequenced in a study of shared clonotypes between healthy human individuals. TCRdb keeps only in-frame clones here, not all; method: immunoSEQ multiplex PCR. The table lists 2 million to 2.5 million clones, 90% to 97% of them singletons. The specimen was naive CD4+ T cells sorted from blood. These receptor sequences come from a man younger than 35 in good health. Both conserved end residues are part of each CDR3.

CDR3	J	V
CASRRTGVPNTEAFF	TRBJ1-1	TRBV6-5
CASSLGTGSHEQYF	TRBJ2-7	TRBV5-1
CASSLAGGQGFHEQYF	TRBJ2-7	TRBV7-2
CASSPLAGGVWETQYF	TRBJ2-5	TRBV5-5
CASSLTTSNQPQHF	TRBJ1-5	TRBV7-2
CSVSVERAGVSAYEQYF	TRBJ2-7	TRBV29-1
CASSQTGGGNEKLFF	TRBJ1-4	TRBV6-5
CASSIDQRGGHYGYTF	TRBJ1-2	TRBV19
CASSKLAGITGELFF	TRBJ2-2	TRBV2
CASSTVDRDRAYEQYF	TRBJ2-7	TRBV19
CASRRAGVGETQYF	TRBJ2-5	TRBV6-5
CASSLETGSTEAFF	TRBJ1-1	TRBV5-1
CASSLSGRGPQETQYF	TRBJ2-5	TRBV28
CAISESTGLSSYNEQFF	TRBJ2-1	TRBV10-3
CASSMDWDRANIQYF	TRBJ2-4	TRBV28
CASRSSGLNTGELFF	TRBJ2-2	TRBV25-1
CASSRTLAGGPDEQFF	TRBJ2-1	TRBV7-9
CASSVETGYEQYF	TRBJ2-7	TRBV9
CASSLRTGEKNIQYF	TRBJ2-4	TRBV27
CASSSDGYSNQPQHF	TRBJ1-5	TRBV7-9
CASSLRQSTNYGYTF	TRBJ1-2	TRBV6-1
CAWKLGQPNYGYTF	TRBJ1-2	TRBV30